A single sample is the source of the 10 T cell receptor beta chains below, sequenced in a study of human T cells and chemical hapten exposure. A single record per CDR3 protein comes from TCRdb applying MiXCR to the RACE reads. This repertoire shows some 350,000 distinct CDR3 sequences, roughly 6.3% found once; its top ten account for about 6%. Time point here: patch test 2, 6 weeks after DPC sensitization. Treatment of the sample: therapeutic diphenylcyclopropenone sensitization with weekly scalp DPC. This sample comprised whole blood, obtained in connection with sensitization to the hapten diphenylcyclopropenone (DPC). All receptors come from a woman younger than 35 with alopecia areata. Some clones in this sample may be carry-over from other donors' samples.

This clonotype was seen repeatedly, ten times or more. The chain carries TRBV4-2 and TRBJ2-3; D is uncertain. The CDR3 extends over 13 amino acids. V was clipped by 0 bases and J by 6 bases, with 7 bases between them. Germline V CDR1 and CDR2: LGHNA, YNFKEQ. The DNA of the CDR3 is TGTGCCAGCAGCCAAGAGGGCATTGATACGCAGTATTTT. This encodes CASSQEGIDTQYF.

The rearrangement uses TRBV20-1 and TRBJ2-7; D unresolved. Trimming left V 5 bases short and J 2 bases short, with 19 bases between. The CDR3 length is 15 residues. Germline CDR1 reads DFQATT; CDR2 reads SNEGSKA (reference sequence). CDR3 protein: CSASAARVATYEQYF. In nucleotides, the CDR3 is TGCAGTGCTTCCGCGGCGCGTGTCGCCACCTACGAGCAGTACTTC.

The rearrangement uses TRBV4-2 and TRBJ2-1, with 10 positions matching TRBD2. The CDR3 has 15 amino acids. Losses at the gene ends were 6 bases for V and 10 bases for J; bases not matched to a gene: 12. From germline, CDR1 is LGHNA and CDR2 YNFKEQ. CDR3 sequence reads: CASRTASGGSWEQFF. The CDR3 coding sequence is TGTGCCAGCAGAACGGCTAGCGGGGGATCTTGGGAGCAGTTCTTC.

Only a few counts were recorded for this clonotype. This chain joins TRBV14 and TRBJ2-7; possible D gene TRBD2, 5 bases. CDR1 and CDR2 (germline): SGHDN, FVKESK. The CDR3 has 12 residues. The V end was cut by 2 bases, the J end by 12 bases, with 14 bases between. CDR3 bases: TGTGCCAGCAGCCAAAATCGGGGTTTTAGGTACTTC. Protein: CASSQNRGFRYF.

This clonotype appeared a few times. The chain recombines TRBV10-3 with TRBJ2-2; D is unresolved. The CDR3 runs 16 residues. CDR1 ENHRY and CDR2 SYGVKD come from the germline V gene. The germline V and J ends were trimmed by 4 bases and 3 bases, with 15 bases remaining between them. Here the CDR3 reads CAISAEQPTYTGELFF. The CDR3 nucleotides are TGTGCCATCAGTGCCGAACAGCCAACCTACACCGGGGAGCTGTTTTTT.

The table lists this clonotype with many counts. The chain uses TRBV20-1 and TRBJ1-5; 7 nucleotides align to TRBD1. With 6 bases clipped from V and 4 bases from J, the junction kept 6 bases outside the gene matches. This CDR3 is built from 13 residues. The germline V gene has CDR1 DFQATT and CDR2 SNEGSKA (reference sequence). Here the CDR3 reads CSAPDRLNQPQHF. The CDR3 nucleotides read TGCAGTGCACCGGACAGGCTGAATCAGCCCCAGCATTTT.

This clonotype was counted only a few times. J is TRBJ1-1 and V is TRBV11-2; TRBD1 matches at 7 bases. Trimming cost V 6 bases and J 5 bases; bases outside gene matches: 12. The germline V gene encodes CDR1 SGHAT and CDR2 FQNNGV. The CDR3 extends over 15 amino acids. The CDR3 region is CASSSYRGPGTEAFF. Written as DNA, the CDR3 is TGTGCCAGCAGTTCCTACAGGGGACCGGGGACTGAAGCTTTCTTT.

The rearrangement joins TRBV7-9 to TRBJ2-4; a weak D match, TRBD2 (5 bases). V dropped 4 bases and J dropped 2 bases, with 12 bases sitting between them. CDR1 SEHNR and CDR2 FQNEAQ come from the germline V gene (reference sequence). The CDR3 has 15 residues. The CDR3 protein is CASSSPTGTKNIQYF. DNA of the CDR3: TGTGCCAGCAGCTCCCCTACGGGGACCAAAAACATTCAGTACTTC.

In this sample, this clonotype turned up many times. The V call is TRBV7-6, the J call TRBJ2-2; unclear D gene. Germline V gene sequence: CDR1 SGHVS, CDR2 FNYEAQ. V lost 3 bases and J 7 bases, leaving 12 bases between the germline ends. The CDR3 has 14 amino acids. CDR3 coding DNA: TGTGCCAGCAGCTTTGAGGCGGAAGGCGGGGAGCTGTTTTTT. Residues: CASSFEAEGGELFF.

This clonotype has just a few counts. V and J are TRBV2 and TRBJ1-5, with a possible D match to TRBD1 (6 bases). Trimming removed 8 bases at V and 4 bases at J, with 12 bases between. The CDR3 is 13 residues long. Germline V lookup: CDR1 SNHLY, CDR2 FYNNEI. The CDR3 is CASGRGGNQPQHF. CDR3 DNA: TGTGCCAGCGGGAGGGGGGGAAATCAGCCCCAGCATTTT.